A selection of T cell receptor beta chains follows, all from one sample in a study of post-analysis software for immune sequencing data. MiXCR, applied by TCRdb to the PCR reads, yields one record per CDR3 protein. This sample has fewer than 850,000 distinct CDR3 sequences, with 30% found just once. Sequencing was done on a sample of blood. The receptors shown here come from a girl aged 5 to 17 with multiple sclerosis. Both conserved end residues are part of each CDR3.

V: TRBV9
length: 16
CDR3: CASSVSLANVYNEQFF

V: TRBV29-1
length: 13
CDR3: CSVGSQGDYGYTF

V: TRBV5-1
length: 8
CDR3: CASSLEYF

V: TRBV6-6
length: 15
CDR3: CASILPGDVGTEAFF

V: TRBV7-2
length: 15
CDR3: CASSLSLAGLYEQYF

V: TRBV20-1
length: 17
CDR3: CSARRATGTGNNQPQHF

V: TRBV4-3
length: 15
CDR3: CASSQGVQGPYEQYF

V: TRBV28
length: 14
CDR3: CASVLRTPSYEQYF

V: TRBV19
length: 15
CDR3: CASSIDNYHMAEQYF

V: TRBV27
length: 18
CDR3: CASSLLDVTGTSTDTQYF